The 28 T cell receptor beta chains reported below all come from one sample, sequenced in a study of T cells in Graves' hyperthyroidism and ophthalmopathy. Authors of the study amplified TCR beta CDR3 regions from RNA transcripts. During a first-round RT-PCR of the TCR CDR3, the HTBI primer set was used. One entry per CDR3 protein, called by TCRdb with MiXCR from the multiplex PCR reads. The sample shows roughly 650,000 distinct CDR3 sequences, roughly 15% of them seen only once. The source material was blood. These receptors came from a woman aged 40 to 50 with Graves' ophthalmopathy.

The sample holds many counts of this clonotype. The CDR3 sequence: CASSLRQGGEKLFF. CDR3 in DNA: TGTGCCAGCAGTTTACGGCAGGGAGGTGAAAAACTGTTTTTT. The rearrangement uses TRBV12-3 or TRBV12-4 and TRBJ1-4; tentative D call: TRBD1 (5 bases). The CDR3 is 14 amino acids. With 2 bases removed from V and 7 bases from J, the gap between germline ends came to 11 bases.

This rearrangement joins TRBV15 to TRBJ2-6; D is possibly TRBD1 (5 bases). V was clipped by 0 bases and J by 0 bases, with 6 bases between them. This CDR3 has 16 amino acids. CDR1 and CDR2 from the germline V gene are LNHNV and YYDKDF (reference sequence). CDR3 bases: TGTGCCACCAGCAGAGACAGGGTCTCTGGGGCCAACGTCCTGACTTTC. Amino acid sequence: CATSRDRVSGANVLTF.

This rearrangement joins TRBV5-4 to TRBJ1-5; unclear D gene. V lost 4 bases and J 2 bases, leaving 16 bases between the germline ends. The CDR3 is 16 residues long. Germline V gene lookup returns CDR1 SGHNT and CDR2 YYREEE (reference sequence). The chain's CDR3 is CASSRRLGFGNQPQHF. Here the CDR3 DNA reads TGTGCCAGCAGCCGGAGGTTGGGGTTTGGCAATCAGCCCCAGCATTTT. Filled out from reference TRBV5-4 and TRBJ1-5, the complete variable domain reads ETGVTQSPTHLIKTRGQQVTLRCSSQSGHNTVSWYQQALGQGPQFIFQYYREEENGRGNFPPRFSGLQFPNYSSELNVNALELDDSALYLCASSRRLGFGNQPQHFGDGTRLSIL.

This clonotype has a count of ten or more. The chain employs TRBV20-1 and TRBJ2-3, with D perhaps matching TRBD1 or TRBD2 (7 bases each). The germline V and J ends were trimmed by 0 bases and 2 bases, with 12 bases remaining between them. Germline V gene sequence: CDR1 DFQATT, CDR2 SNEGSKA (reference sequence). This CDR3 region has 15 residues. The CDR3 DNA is TGCAGTGCTAGAGATCAGGGGGGGATCACAGATACGCAGTATTTT. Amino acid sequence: CSARDQGGITDTQYF.

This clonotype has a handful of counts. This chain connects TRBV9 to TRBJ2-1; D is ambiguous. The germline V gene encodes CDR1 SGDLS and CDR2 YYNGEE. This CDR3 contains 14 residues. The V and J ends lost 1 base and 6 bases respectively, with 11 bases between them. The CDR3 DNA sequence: TGTGCCAGCAGCGTATCGGGCATTTCCAATGAGCAGTTCTTC. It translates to CASSVSGISNEQFF.

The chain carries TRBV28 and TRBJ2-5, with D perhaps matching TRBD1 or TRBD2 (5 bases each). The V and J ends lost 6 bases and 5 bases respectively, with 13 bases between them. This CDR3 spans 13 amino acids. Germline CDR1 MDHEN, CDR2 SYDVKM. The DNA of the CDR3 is TGTGCCAGCAGCCGGGACGGGCGGGAGACCCAGTACTTC. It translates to CASSRDGRETQYF. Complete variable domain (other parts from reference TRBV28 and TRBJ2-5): DVKVTQSSRYLVKRTGEKVFLECVQDMDHENMFWYRQDPGLGLRLIYFSYDVKMKEKGDIPEGYSVSREKKERFSLILESASTNQTSMYLCASSRDGRETQYFGPGTRLLVL.

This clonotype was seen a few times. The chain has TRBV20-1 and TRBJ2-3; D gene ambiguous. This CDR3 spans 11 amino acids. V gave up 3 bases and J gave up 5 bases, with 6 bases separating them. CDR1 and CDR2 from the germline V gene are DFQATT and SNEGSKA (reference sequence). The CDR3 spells CSARVRDTQYF. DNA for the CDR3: TGCAGTGCTAGGGTTAGAGATACGCAGTATTTT.

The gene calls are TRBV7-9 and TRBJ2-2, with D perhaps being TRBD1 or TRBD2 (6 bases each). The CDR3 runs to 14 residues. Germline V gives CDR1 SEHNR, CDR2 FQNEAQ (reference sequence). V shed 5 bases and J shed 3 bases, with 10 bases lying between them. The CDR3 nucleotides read TGTGCCAGCAGCACAAGGGGGGACACCGGGGAGCTGTTTTTT. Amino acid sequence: CASSTRGDTGELFF.

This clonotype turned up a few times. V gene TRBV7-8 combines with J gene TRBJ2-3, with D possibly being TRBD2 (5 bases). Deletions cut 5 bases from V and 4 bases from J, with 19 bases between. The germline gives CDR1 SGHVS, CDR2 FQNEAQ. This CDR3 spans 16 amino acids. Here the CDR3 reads CASSTREPSSPDTQYF. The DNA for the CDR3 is TGTGCCAGCAGCACAAGAGAGCCTAGCTCCCCAGATACGCAGTATTTT.

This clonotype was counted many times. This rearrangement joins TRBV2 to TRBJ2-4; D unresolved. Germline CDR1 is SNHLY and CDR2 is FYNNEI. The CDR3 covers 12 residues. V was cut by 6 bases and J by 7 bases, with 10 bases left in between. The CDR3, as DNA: TGTGCCAGCAGGCTAGTGAAGAACATTCAGTACTTC. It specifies CASRLVKNIQYF.

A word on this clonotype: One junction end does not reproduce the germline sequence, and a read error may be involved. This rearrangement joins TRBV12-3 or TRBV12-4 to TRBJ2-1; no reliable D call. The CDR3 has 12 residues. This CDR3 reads CAGSLPRLRQFF. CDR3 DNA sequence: TGTGCCGGCAGTTTACCCCGACTCCGGCAGTTCTTC.

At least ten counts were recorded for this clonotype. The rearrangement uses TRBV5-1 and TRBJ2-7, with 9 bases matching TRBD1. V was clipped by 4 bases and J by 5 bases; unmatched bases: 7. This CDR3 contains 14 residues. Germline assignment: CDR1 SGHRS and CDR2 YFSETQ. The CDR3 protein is CASSGGDRANEQYF. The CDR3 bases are TGCGCCAGCAGCGGGGGGGACAGGGCAAACGAGCAGTACTTC.

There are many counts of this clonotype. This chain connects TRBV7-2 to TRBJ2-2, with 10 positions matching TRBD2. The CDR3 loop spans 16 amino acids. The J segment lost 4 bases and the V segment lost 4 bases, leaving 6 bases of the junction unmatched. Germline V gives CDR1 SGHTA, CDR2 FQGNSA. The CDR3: CASSSRTSGFTGELFF. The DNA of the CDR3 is TGTGCCAGCAGCTCCAGGACTAGCGGCTTCACCGGGGAGCTGTTTTTT.

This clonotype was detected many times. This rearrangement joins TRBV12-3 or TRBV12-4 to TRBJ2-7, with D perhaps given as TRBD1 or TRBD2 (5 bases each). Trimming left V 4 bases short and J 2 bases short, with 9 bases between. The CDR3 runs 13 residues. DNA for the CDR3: TGTGCCAGCAGTTGGGACGGTACCTACGAGCAGTACTTC. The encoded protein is CASSWDGTYEQYF.

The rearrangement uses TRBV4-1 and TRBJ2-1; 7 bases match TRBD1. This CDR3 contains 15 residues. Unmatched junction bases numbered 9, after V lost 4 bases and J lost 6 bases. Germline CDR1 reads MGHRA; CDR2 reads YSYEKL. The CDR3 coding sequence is TGCGCCAGCAGCCCCTTCGGACAGGCGCTCAATGAGCAGTTCTTC. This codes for CASSPFGQALNEQFF.

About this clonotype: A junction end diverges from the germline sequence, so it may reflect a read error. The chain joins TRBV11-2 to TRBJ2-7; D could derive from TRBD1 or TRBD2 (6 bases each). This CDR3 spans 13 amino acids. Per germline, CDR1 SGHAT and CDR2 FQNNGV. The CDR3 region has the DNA TGTGCCACCACAGGGAGGTTCCCCTATGAGCAGTACTTC. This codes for CATTGRFPYEQYF. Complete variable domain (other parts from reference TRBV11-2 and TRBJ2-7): EAGVAQSPRYKIIEKRQSVAFWCNPISGHATLYWYQQILGQGPKLLIQFQNNGVVDDSQLPKDRFSAERLKGVDSTLKIQPAKLEDSAVYLCATTGRFPYEQYFGPGTRLTVT.

CDR3 residues: CSARDSGRGGEQFF. In DNA, the CDR3 is TGCAGTGCTAGAGACTCCGGGAGGGGAGGTGAGCAGTTCTTC. This chain joins TRBV20-1 and TRBJ2-1; TRBD2 matches at 8 bases. Germline CDR1 reads DFQATT; CDR2 reads SNEGSKA (reference sequence). The trim removed 0 bases at V and 9 bases at J, leaving 7 bases unmatched. The CDR3 totals 14 residues.

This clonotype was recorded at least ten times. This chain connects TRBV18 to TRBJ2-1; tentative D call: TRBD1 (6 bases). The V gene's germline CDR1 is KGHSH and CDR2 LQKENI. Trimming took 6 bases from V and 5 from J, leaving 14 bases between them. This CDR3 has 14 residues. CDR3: CASSSRGVDNEQFF. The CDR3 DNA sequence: TGTGCCAGCTCCTCCAGGGGCGTCGACAATGAGCAGTTCTTC.

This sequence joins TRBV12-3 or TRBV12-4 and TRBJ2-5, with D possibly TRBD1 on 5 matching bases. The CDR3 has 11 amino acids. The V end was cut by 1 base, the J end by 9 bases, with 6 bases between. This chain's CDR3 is CASSLGGPQYF. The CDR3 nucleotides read TGTGCCAGCAGTTTAGGGGGCCCCCAGTACTTC.

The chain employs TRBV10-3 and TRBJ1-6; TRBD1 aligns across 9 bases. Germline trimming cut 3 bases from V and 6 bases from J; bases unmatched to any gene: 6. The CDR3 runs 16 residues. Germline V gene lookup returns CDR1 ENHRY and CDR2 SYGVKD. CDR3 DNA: TGTGCCATCAGTGAATCACAGGGGGCCCGTAATTCACCCCTCCACTTT. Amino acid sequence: CAISESQGARNSPLHF.

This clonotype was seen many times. CDR3 nucleotides: TGTGCCAGCAACGGACAGAAACAAGAGACCCAGTACTTC. Its translation: CASNGQKQETQYF. The rearrangement uses TRBV2 and TRBJ2-5; D may be TRBD1 (6 bases). Germline V gene data show CDR1 as SNHLY and CDR2 as FYNNEI. V shed 7 bases and J shed 2 bases, with 11 bases lying between them. The CDR3 spans 13 residues. Looking up the rest from reference TRBV2 and TRBJ2-5 gives the full variable domain: EPEVTQTPSHQVTQMGQEVILRCVPISNHLYFYWYRQILGQKVEFLVSFYNNEISEKSEIFDDQFSVERPDGSNFTLKIRSTKLEDSAMYFCASNGQKQETQYFGPGTRLLVL.

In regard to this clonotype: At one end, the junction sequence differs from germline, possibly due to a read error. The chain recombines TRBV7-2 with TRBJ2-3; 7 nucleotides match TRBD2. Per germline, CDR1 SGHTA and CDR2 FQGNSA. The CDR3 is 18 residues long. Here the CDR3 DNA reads TGCGCCAGCAGCCAACGGGAGGCATCCGGGGGAGGCACAGATACGCAGTATTTT. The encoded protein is CASSQREASGGGTDTQYF.

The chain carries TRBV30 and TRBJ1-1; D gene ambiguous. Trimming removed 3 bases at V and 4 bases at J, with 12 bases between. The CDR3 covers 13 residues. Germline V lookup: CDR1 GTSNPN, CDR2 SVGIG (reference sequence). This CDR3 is CAWRVNSRTEAFF. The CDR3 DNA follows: TGTGCCTGGAGAGTAAACAGCCGCACTGAAGCTTTCTTT.

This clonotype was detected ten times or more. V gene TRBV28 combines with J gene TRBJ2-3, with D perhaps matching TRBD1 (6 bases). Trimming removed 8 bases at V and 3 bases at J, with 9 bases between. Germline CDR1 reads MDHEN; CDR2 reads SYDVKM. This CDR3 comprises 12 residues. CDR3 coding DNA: TGTGCCAGCGTTCAGGGGACAGATACGCAGTATTTT. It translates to CASVQGTDTQYF.

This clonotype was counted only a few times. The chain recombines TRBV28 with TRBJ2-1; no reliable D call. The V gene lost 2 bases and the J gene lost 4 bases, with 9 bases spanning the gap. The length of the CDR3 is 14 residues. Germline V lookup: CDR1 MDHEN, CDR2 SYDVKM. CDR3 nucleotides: TGTGCCAGCAGTTTAATCACTGAATACAATGAGCAGTTCTTC. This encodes CASSLITEYNEQFF.

The CDR3, as DNA: TGTGCCTGGAGCGAATACGGGACAGGGGCCGTCACGACAGCTTTCTTT. Protein product: CAWSEYGTGAVTTAFF. This chain connects TRBV30 to TRBJ1-1; 10 bases map to TRBD1. Germline trimming cut 3 bases from V and 10 bases from J; bases unmatched to any gene: 17. The CDR3 is made up of 16 amino acids. Germline V lookup: CDR1 GTSNPN, CDR2 SVGIG (reference sequence). Supplemented by reference TRBV30 and TRBJ1-1, the full variable domain reads SQTIHQWPATLVQPVGSPLSLECTVEGTSNPNLYWYRQAAGRGLQLLFYSVGIGQISSEVPQNLSASRPQDRQFILSSKKLLLSDSGFYLCAWSEYGTGAVTTAFFGQGTRLTVV.

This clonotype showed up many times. The CDR3 coding sequence is TGCAGTGCAAGTATGACAGAGGGGCAAGAGACCCAGTACTTC. It encodes CSASMTEGQETQYF. The J gene is TRBJ2-5, the V gene TRBV20-1, with D perhaps TRBD1 or TRBD2 (5 bases each). The V end was cut by 6 bases, the J end by 2 bases, with 16 bases between. The CDR3 length is 14 residues. The germline gives CDR1 DFQATT, CDR2 SNEGSKA (reference sequence).

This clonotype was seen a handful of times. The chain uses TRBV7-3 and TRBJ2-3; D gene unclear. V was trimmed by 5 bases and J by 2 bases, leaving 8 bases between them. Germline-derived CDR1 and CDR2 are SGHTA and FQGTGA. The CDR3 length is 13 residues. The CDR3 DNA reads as TGTGCCAGCAGCACATCCGTCACAGATACGCAGTATTTT. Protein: CASSTSVTDTQYF.